These T cell receptor beta chains were read from a single sample in a study of T cells in Graves' hyperthyroidism and ophthalmopathy. A single record per CDR3 protein comes from TCRdb applying MiXCR to the multiplex PCR reads. Among 500,000 to 750,000 distinct CDR3 sequences listed, about 15% were seen once. The sample consisted of blood. Every receptor here comes from a woman between 25 and 40 years old with Graves' hyperthyroidism. Each CDR3 is given with its conserved first and last residue. D genes are given only for firm matches. Clone size is shown for a subset of rows, as once, few, many or a class of expanded clone.

abundance | j_gene | v_gene | d_gene | CDR3nt | CDR3aa
many | TRBJ2-1 | TRBV11-3 | - | TGTGCCAGCAGCTCGCCTCTAGACGATGAGCAGTTCTTC | CASSSPLDDEQFF
- | TRBJ1-1 | TRBV7-9 | - | TGTGCCAGCAGCTTAACGGGGGCGGGCACTGAAGCTTTCTTT | CASSLTGAGTEAFF
- | TRBJ2-1 | TRBV3-1 | TRBD2 | TGTGCCAGCAGCCAAGGACGGGGGGGATGGAATGAGCAGTTCTTC | CASSQGRGGWNEQFF
- | TRBJ1-5 | TRBV7-9 | TRBD1 | TGTGCCAGCCCTCAGGGGGACGGGACAGAGAATCAGCCCCAGCATTTT | CASPQGDGTENQPQHF
many | TRBJ1-1 | TRBV12-3/TRBV12-4 | TRBD1 | TGTGCCAGCAGCGTAAGGGGGCGCGACACTGAAGCTTTCTTT | CASSVRGRDTEAFF
few | TRBJ1-1 | TRBV6-2/TRBV6-3 | TRBD1 | TGTGCCAGCAGGGACCAGGGGGGGAACACTGAAGCTTTCTTT | CASRDQGGNTEAFF
few | TRBJ2-2 | TRBV6-1 | - | TGTGCCATCGGAGGAGCACCTGGGGAGCTGTTTTTT | CAIGGAPGELFF
few | TRBJ2-1 | TRBV9 | - | TGTGCCAGCAGCGAAGGAAGAGAAAACAATGAGCAGTTCTTC | CASSEGRENNEQFF
- | TRBJ2-1 | TRBV7-9 | - | TGCGCCAGCAGCCAACCGGACAGAGACAATGAGCAGTTCTTC | CASSQPDRDNEQFF
- | TRBJ2-3 | TRBV20-1 | - | TGCAGTGCACAAGGGGACCCCCCCACAGATACGCAGTATTTT | CSAQGDPPTDTQYF
- | TRBJ2-4 | TRBV9 | - | TGTGCCAGCAGCGTGGGAGCCAAAAACATTCAGTACTTC | CASSVGAKNIQYF
many | TRBJ1-1 | TRBV30 | - | TGTGCCTGGAGTGGACAGCCCAACACTGAAGCTTTCTTT | CAWSGQPNTEAFF
- | TRBJ2-3 | TRBV11-3 | - | TGTGCCAGCAGCTTAGAAGACAGGCATACGCAGTATTTT | CASSLEDRHTQYF
few | TRBJ1-6 | TRBV10-1 | - | TGCGCCAGCAGTGAAGGCTCCTATAATTCACCCCTCCACTTT | CASSEGSYNSPLHF
many | TRBJ2-5 | TRBV27 | - | TGTGCCAGCAGTTCCGCTGTGGACGGGAGGACCCAGTACTTC | CASSSAVDGRTQYF
- | TRBJ2-1 | TRBV29-1 | TRBD2 | TGCAGCGTTGGGGGACTAGCGGTTTACAATGAGCAGTTCTTC | CSVGGLAVYNEQFF
many | TRBJ2-7 | TRBV20-1 | TRBD2 | TGCAGTGCTAGAGCGGGACTAGCGGGAACTGGGAACGAGCAGTACTTC | CSARAGLAGTGNEQYF
few | TRBJ2-2 | TRBV7-9 | - | TGTGCCAGCAGCTTATCAGTGGAAGGGGAGCTGTTTTTT | CASSLSVEGELFF
- | TRBJ1-3 | TRBV4-1 | TRBD1 | TGCGCCAGCAGCCAAGAGAGGACAGGGGGGTACCTTCCTGGAAACACCATATATTTT | CASSQERTGGYLPGNTIYF
- | TRBJ2-2 | TRBV10-3 | - | TGTGCCATCAGAGGCGGGCCCGCCGGCGGGGAGCTGTTTTTT | CAIRGGPAGGELFF
many | TRBJ2-5 | TRBV11-2 | - | TGTGCCAGCAGCTTAGTGTACGGCCAAGAGACCCAGTACTTC | CASSLVYGQETQYF
- | TRBJ2-6 | TRBV5-5 | - | TGTGCCAGCAGCCGGCCGGTCCCTGGGGCCAACGTCCTGACTTTC | CASSRPVPGANVLTF
many | TRBJ2-7 | TRBV20-1 | - | TGCAGTGCTAGCAGACTAGGTTCCTACTACGAGCAGTACTTC | CSASRLGSYYEQYF
many | TRBJ1-1 | TRBV5-1 | - | TGCGCCAGCAGCTTGGGGGGAGACCCGAACACTGAAGCTTTCTTT | CASSLGGDPNTEAFF
many | TRBJ2-5 | TRBV12-3/TRBV12-4 | - | TGTGCCAGCAGTACCCGACCCCAAGAAGAGACCCAGTACTTC | CASSTRPQEETQYF
- | TRBJ2-2 | TRBV15 | - | TGTGCCACCAGCAGAGGACATAACACCGGGGAGCTGTTTTTT | CATSRGHNTGELFF
many | TRBJ2-1 | TRBV20-1 | TRBD2 | TGCAGTGCTAGAGTAACCCTCTCTAGCGCGGGAGCTTTTTTTGAGCAGTTCTTC | CSARVTLSSAGAFFEQFF
- | TRBJ2-7 | TRBV7-2 | TRBD1 | TGTGCCAGCAGCTTACGCCGGGACAGGATCCACGAGCAGTACTTC | CASSLRRDRIHEQYF
many | TRBJ1-5 | TRBV6-1 | - | TGTGCCAGCGGGTCGGGTAATCAGCCCCAGCATTTT | CASGSGNQPQHF
- | TRBJ2-7 | TRBV13 | - | TGTGCCAGCAGGCTGAGGGGTGAGCAGTACTTC | CASRLRGEQYF